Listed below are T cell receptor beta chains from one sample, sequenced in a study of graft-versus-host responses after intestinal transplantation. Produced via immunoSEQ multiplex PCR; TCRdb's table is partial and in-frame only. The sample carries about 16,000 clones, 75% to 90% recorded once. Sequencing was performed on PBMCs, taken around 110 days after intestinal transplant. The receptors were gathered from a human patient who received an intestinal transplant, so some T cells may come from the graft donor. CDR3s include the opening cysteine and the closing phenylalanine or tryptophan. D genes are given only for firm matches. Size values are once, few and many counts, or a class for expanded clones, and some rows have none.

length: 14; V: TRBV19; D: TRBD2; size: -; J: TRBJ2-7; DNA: TGTGCCAGTAGTCGACTAGCGGGAGTTTACGAGCAGTACTTC; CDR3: CASSRLAGVYEQYF
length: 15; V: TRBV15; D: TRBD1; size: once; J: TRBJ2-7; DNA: TGTGCCACCAGCACCGACAGGGGCCCAAACTACGAGCAGTACTTC; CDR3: CATSTDRGPNYEQYF
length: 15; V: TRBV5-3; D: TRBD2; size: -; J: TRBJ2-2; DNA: TGTGCCAGAAGCTTGACTAGCGGGAGCACCGGGGAGCTGTTTTTT; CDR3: CARSLTSGSTGELFF
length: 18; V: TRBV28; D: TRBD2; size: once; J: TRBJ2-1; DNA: TGTGCCAGCAGCCCGCCCCCGGGACTAGCGGGAGTAAACAATGAGCAGTTCTTC; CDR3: CASSPPPGLAGVNNEQFF
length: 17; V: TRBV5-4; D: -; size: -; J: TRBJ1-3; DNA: TGCGCCAGCAGCCAAGATCTGCAGGGTCTCAATGGAAACACCATATATTTT; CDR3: CASSQDLQGLNGNTIYF
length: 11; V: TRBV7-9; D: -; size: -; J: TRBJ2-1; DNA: TGTGCCAGCAGCTTAGCAAATGAGCAGTTCTTC; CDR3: CASSLANEQFF
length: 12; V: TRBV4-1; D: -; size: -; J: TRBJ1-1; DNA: TGCGCCAGCAGCCAAACCGCCACTGAAGCTTTCTTT; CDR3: CASSQTATEAFF
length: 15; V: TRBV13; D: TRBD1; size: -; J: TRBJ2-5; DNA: TGTGCCAGCAGCCAGAGACAGGGGGATCAAGAGACCCAGTACTTC; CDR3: CASSQRQGDQETQYF
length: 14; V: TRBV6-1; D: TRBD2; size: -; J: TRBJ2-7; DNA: TGTGTCAGCAGTGGAGCGGGAGGGGTCGACGAGCAGTACTTC; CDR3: CVSSGAGGVDEQYF
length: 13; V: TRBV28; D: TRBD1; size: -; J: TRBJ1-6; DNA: TGTGCCAACCGGGACAGGGTTGATTCACCCCTCCACTTT; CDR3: CANRDRVDSPLHF
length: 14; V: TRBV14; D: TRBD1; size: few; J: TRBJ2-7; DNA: TGTGCCAGCAGCCAAGGGACAGGGACCTACGAGCAGTACTTC; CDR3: CASSQGTGTYEQYF
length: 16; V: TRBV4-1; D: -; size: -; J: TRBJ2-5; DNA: TGCGCCAGCAGCCCTCGGGTAGCGGAGATCCAAGAGACCCAGTACTTC; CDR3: CASSPRVAEIQETQYF
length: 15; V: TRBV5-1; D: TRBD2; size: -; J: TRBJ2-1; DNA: TGCGCCAGCAGCCGCGGGACTAGCGCCTACAATGAGCAGTTCTTC; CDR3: CASSRGTSAYNEQFF
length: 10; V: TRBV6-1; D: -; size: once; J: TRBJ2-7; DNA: TGTGCGATTTACTCCTACGAGCAGTACTTC; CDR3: CAIYSYEQYF
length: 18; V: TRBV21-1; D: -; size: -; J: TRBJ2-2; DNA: TGTGCCAGCAGTCCATTCCTAGCTAACACAGGCTTGACCGGGGAGCTGTTTTTT; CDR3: CASSPFLANTGLTGELFF
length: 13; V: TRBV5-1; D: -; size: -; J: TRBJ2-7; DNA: TGCGCCAGCAGCTTGGGGTCTTACGGCGAGCAGTACTTC; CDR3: CASSLGSYGEQYF
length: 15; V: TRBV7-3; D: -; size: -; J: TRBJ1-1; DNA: TGTGCCAGCAGCTTGAAGATTTGGAGGAACACTGAAGCTTTCTTT; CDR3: CASSLKIWRNTEAFF
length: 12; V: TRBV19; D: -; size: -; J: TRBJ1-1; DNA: TGTGCCACTCAAGCCGGGAGTGCTGAAGCTTTCTTT; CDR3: CATQAGSAEAFF
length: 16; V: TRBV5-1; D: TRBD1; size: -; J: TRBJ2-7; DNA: TGCGCCAGCAGCCCCGACAGGGGTCGACCTACCTACGAGCAGTACTTC; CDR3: CASSPDRGRPTYEQYF
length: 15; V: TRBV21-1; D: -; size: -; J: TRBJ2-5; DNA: TGTGCCAGCAGACGGACTAGCGGGATTCAAGAGACCCAGTACTTC; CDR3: CASRRTSGIQETQYF
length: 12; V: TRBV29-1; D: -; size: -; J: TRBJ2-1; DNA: TGCAGCGTGAGACAGGTTAACAATGAGCAGTTCTTC; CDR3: CSVRQVNNEQFF
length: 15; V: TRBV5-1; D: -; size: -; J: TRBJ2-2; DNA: TGCGCCAGCAGCTTGTATCCAGAGAACACCGGGGAGCTGTTTTTT; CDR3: CASSLYPENTGELFF
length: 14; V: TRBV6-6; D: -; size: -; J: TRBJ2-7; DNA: TGTGCCAGCAGTTACGGTCAGGGTCCCAACGAGCAGTACTTC; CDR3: CASSYGQGPNEQYF
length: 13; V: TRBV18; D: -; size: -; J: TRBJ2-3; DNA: TGTGCCAGCTCACCACCGGTCACAGATACGCAGTATTTT; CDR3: CASSPPVTDTQYF
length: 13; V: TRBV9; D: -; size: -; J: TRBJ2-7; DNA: TGTGCCAGCAGCGTCTGGGGACGGAACGAGCAGTACTTC; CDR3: CASSVWGRNEQYF
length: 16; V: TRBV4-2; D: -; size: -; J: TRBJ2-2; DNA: TGTGCCAGCAGCCAAGAAGGGATATCTCCGTTCGGGGAGCTGTTTTTT; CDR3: CASSQEGISPFGELFF
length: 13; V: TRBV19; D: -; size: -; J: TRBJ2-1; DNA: TGTGCCAGTAGGGAGAGCTCCTACAATGAGCAGTTCTTC; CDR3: CASRESSYNEQFF
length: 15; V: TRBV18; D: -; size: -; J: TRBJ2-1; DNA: TGTGCCAGCTCACCACCGAATAACCCCCGCTTAGAGCAGTTCTTC; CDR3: CASSPPNNPRLEQFF
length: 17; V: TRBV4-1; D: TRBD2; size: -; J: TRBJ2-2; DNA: TGCGCCAGCACTCGGGGGGCTAGCGGGAGTAAGGGCGGGGAGCTGTTTTTT; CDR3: CASTRGASGSKGGELFF